The 8 T cell receptor beta chains below come from one sample, sequenced in a study of blood T cell repertoires in COVID-19. Method: immunoSEQ multiplex PCR; TCRdb's copy keeps in-frame clones and lacks some. Of 110,000 or so clones listed, more than 70% are singletons. Sequences were obtained from peripheral blood. These receptors came from a woman aged 60-75 years with COVID-19, enrolled during active disease.

The rearrangement links TRBV12-5 to TRBJ1-1, with D maybe TRBD1 (5 bases). The CDR3 has 11 amino acids. The ends were cut back, 6 bases at V and 11 bases at J, with 13 bases in the middle. The V gene's germline CDR1 is LGHNT and CDR2 FRNRAP. CDR3 in DNA: TGTGCTAGTGGCAACCCAGGGCTGGCTTTCTTT. It yields the protein CASGNPGLAFF.

V gene TRBV11-2 combines with J gene TRBJ2-7; D call uncertain. Trimming removed 0 bases from V and 7 bases from J, with 16 bases in between. The CDR3 spans 15 residues. CDR1 SGHAT and CDR2 FQNNGV come from the germline V gene. The CDR3 spells CASSLDRGLSLEQYF. In DNA form, the CDR3 reads TGTGCCAGCAGCTTAGATAGAGGTCTCTCCTTGGAGCAGTACTTC. Variable domain in full (rest from reference TRBV11-2 and TRBJ2-7): EAGVAQSPRYKIIEKRQSVAFWCNPISGHATLYWYQQILGQGPKLLIQFQNNGVVDDSQLPKDRFSAERLKGVDSTLKIQPAKLEDSAVYLCASSLDRGLSLEQYFGPGTRLTVT.

This clone was recorded a few times. The rearrangement links TRBV5-5 to TRBJ1-6; TRBD1 matches at 8 bases. V shed 4 bases and J 2 bases; nucleotides not matched to a gene: 8. This CDR3 region has 17 residues. CDR1 is SGHKS and CDR2 is YYEKEE in the germline V gene (reference sequence). The CDR3, as DNA: TGTGCCAGCAGCCCCAAAGGACAGGGAACCTATAATTCACCCCTCCACTTT. Translation gives CASSPKGQGTYNSPLHF.

The chain recombines TRBV18 with TRBJ2-5; no firm D call. Trimming took 0 bases from V and 5 from J, leaving 7 bases between them. The germline V gene encodes CDR1 KGHSH and CDR2 LQKENI. The CDR3 totals 13 residues. This CDR3 reads CASSPPSVETQYF. The CDR3 nucleotides are TGTGCCAGCTCACCACCGTCGGTGGAGACCCAGTACTTC.

The chain uses TRBV5-1 and TRBJ1-5; D may be TRBD1 (5 bases). The CDR3 contains 15 residues. Trimming cost V 0 bases and J 7 bases, with 14 bases left between them. Per the germline V gene, CDR1 is SGHRS and CDR2 is YFSETQ. CDR3 nucleotides: TGCGCCAGCAGCTTGGCGGGGGTGGCGAGGCAGCCCCAGCATTTT. Its translation is CASSLAGVARQPQHF.

The table lists this clone with a count of one. The chain joins TRBV9 to TRBJ1-1; tentatively, D is TRBD1 (5 bases). Germline assignment: CDR1 SGDLS and CDR2 YYNGEE. CDR3 length: 12 amino acids. With 4 bases removed from V and 11 bases from J, the gap between germline ends came to 15 bases. As DNA, the CDR3 is TGTGCCAGCAGCTCCGCAAGGGGCGAGGCTTTCTTT. This gives the protein CASSSARGEAFF.

The genes are TRBV6-5 and TRBJ1-2; 8 bases fit TRBD1. The V and J ends lost 2 bases and 8 bases, in that order; junction bases with no gene match: 7. The CDR3 contains 14 residues. Per the germline V gene, CDR1 is MNHEY and CDR2 is SVGAGI. CDR3 region: CASSYAGTGGGYTF. DNA for the CDR3: TGTGCCAGCAGTTACGCCGGGACAGGTGGAGGCTACACCTTC.

This chain uses TRBV5-4 with TRBJ1-1, with D hard to call. V shed 2 bases and J shed 4 bases, with 18 bases lying between them. This CDR3 is 16 amino acids long. Germline assignment: CDR1 SGHNT and CDR2 YYREEE (reference sequence). The CDR3 sequence: CASSFSVNTLATEAFF. DNA for the CDR3: TGTGCCAGCAGCTTTTCCGTGAATACATTGGCCACTGAAGCTTTCTTT.